Below are 27 T cell receptor beta chains sequenced from a single sample in a study of blood T cell repertoires in COVID-19. Some clones are missing from TCRdb's copy, which holds only in-frame ones; the method was immunoSEQ multiplex PCR. The sample has under 200,000 clones, around four fifths seen once. What was sequenced was peripheral blood. All receptors come from a man between 65 and 80 years old with acute or convalescent COVID-19.

The CDR3 sequence: CASSPLPGELFF. DNA for the CDR3: TGTGCCAGCAGCCCCCTCCCCGGGGAGCTGTTTTTT. The genes are TRBV11-3 and TRBJ2-2; D gene unclear. Germline values: CDR1 SGHNT, CDR2 YENEEA. The V end lost 5 bases, the J end lost 6 bases, and 7 bases lay between the germline ends. The CDR3 sequence is 12 residues long.

The V call is TRBV11-2, the J call TRBJ2-1, with no clear D. Trimming removed 1 base from V and 7 bases from J, with 11 bases in between. CDR1 and CDR2 (germline): SGHAT, FQNNGV. There are 14 residues in the CDR3. The CDR3 is CASSLALTSNEQFF. The CDR3 nucleotides read TGTGCCAGCAGCTTAGCGTTAACATCTAATGAGCAGTTCTTC.

About this clone: The junction does not match germline at one end; this may be a read error. Here the CDR3 reads CASSPPGTGGHQAGANVLTF. As DNA, the CDR3 is TGTGCCAGCTCACCACCGGGAACAGGGGGCCATCAAGCTGGAGCCAACGTCCTGACTTTC. The chain couples TRBV18 to TRBJ2-6; 9 bases align to TRBD1. CDR3 length: 20 residues. From germline, CDR1 is KGHSH and CDR2 LQKENI.

The chain links TRBV27 to TRBJ2-7; 9 bases are shared with TRBD2. Germline V CDR1 and CDR2: MNHEY, SMNVEV (reference sequence). The CDR3 sequence is 15 residues long. Trimming removed 3 bases from V and 0 bases from J; junction bases left unmatched: 3. The CDR3 loop reads CASSLSGGPSYEQYF. The CDR3, as DNA: TGTGCCAGCAGTTTGAGCGGGGGGCCCTCCTACGAGCAGTACTTC.

The chain is built from TRBV10-3 and TRBJ2-2; 12 bases align to TRBD2. Germline V gene sequence: CDR1 ENHRY, CDR2 SYGVKD. V trimming: 4 bases; J trimming: 8 bases; junction bases outside the gene matches: 8. The length of the CDR3 is 16 residues. The CDR3 DNA reads TGTGCCATCAGTGGGAAGACTAGCGGGAGTTCGGGGGAGCTGTTTTTT. Protein: CAISGKTSGSSGELFF.

This clone was observed a handful of times. The chain carries TRBV5-1 and TRBJ2-7, with TRBD2 identical over 10 bases. CDR1 and CDR2 (germline): SGHRS, YFSETQ. Germline trimming cut 2 bases from V and 4 bases from J; bases unmatched to any gene: 6. The CDR3 is 15 residues long. The CDR3 DNA follows: TGCGCCAGCAGCTTCCTAGCGGGGGAAATGTACGAGCAGTACTTC. Translated: CASSFLAGEMYEQYF.

V is TRBV6-5 and J is TRBJ2-4; D gene unclear. Germline lookup yields CDR1 MNHEY and CDR2 SVGAGI. Trimming pared 6 bases from V and 0 bases from J, leaving 12 bases between. The CDR3 sequence is 15 residues long. The CDR3 loop is CASSPGPLAKNIQYF. CDR3 sequence (DNA): TGTGCCAGCAGCCCAGGCCCCCTAGCCAAAAACATTCAGTACTTC.

The chain links TRBV18 to TRBJ2-7, with 10 bases that match TRBD1. The CDR3 extends over 16 amino acids. V lost 1 base, J lost 4 bases, and 7 bases stayed unmatched. Germline V gene lookup returns CDR1 KGHSH and CDR2 LQKENI. For the CDR3, the DNA is TGTGCCAGCTCACCACGTCCGGGACAGGGGAGGTACGAGCAGTACTTC. Its protein product is CASSPRPGQGRYEQYF.

The rearrangement joins TRBV19 to TRBJ2-3, with 13 bases lining up with TRBD2. Unmatched junction bases numbered 3, after V lost 5 bases and J lost 7 bases. Germline V gene lookup returns CDR1 LNHDA and CDR2 SQIVND (reference sequence). This CDR3 has 14 amino acids. CDR3 in DNA: TGTGCCAGTAGTCCGGGACTAGCGGGGTATACGCAGTATTTT. Amino acids: CASSPGLAGYTQYF.

This chain connects TRBV9 to TRBJ2-3; 7 bases match TRBD2. J lost 0 bases, V lost 0 bases, and 7 bases had no gene match. Germline lookup yields CDR1 SGDLS and CDR2 YYNGEE. This CDR3 region has 17 residues. The CDR3 nucleotides read TGTGCCAGCAGCGTAGGGCGTAATAGCGGGAGCACAGATACGCAGTATTTT. The encoded protein is CASSVGRNSGSTDTQYF.

The rearrangement joins TRBV9 to TRBJ1-3, with 9 bases identical to TRBD1. Trimming took 6 bases from V and 8 from J; bases not matched to a gene: 9. Germline CDR1 and CDR2: SGDLS and YYNGEE. This CDR3 has 14 amino acids. DNA for the CDR3: TGTGCCAGCACCCGCGGGACAGGGAGAGACACCATATATTTT. It is translated as CASTRGTGRDTIYF.

The chain joins TRBV19 to TRBJ2-5; tentatively, D is TRBD2 (6 bases). From germline, CDR1 is LNHDA and CDR2 SQIVND (reference sequence). This CDR3 has 14 residues. Trimming left V 4 bases short and J 2 bases short, with 11 bases between. CDR3 bases: TGTGCCAGTAGTAGGGGGGACCATCAAGAGACCCAGTACTTC. Its translation: CASSRGDHQETQYF.

This clone came up a few times. The chain has TRBV6-4 and TRBJ2-2; 8 bases are shared with TRBD2. V dropped 5 bases and J dropped 2; count of bases not matched to a gene: 7. CDR3 size: 16 residues. The germline V gene encodes CDR1 MRHNA and CDR2 SNTAGT. CDR3 DNA: TGTGCCAGCAGTCCCCTCAGCGGGGGTAACACCGGGGAGCTGTTTTTT. It translates to CASSPLSGGNTGELFF.

This chain uses TRBV5-1 with TRBJ1-6; no reliable D call. Looked up from germline, CDR1 is SGHRS and CDR2 is YFSETQ. The CDR3 consists of 13 residues. V lost 6 bases and J 9 bases, leaving 13 bases between the germline ends. CDR3 DNA: TGCGCCAGCAACGAGAGCCCGGGTTCACCCCTCCACTTT. Translated: CASNESPGSPLHF.

The CDR3 DNA is TGTGCCGTGAGGAGGGGGAACACTGAAGCTTTCTTT. This encodes CAVRRGNTEAFF. This chain links TRBV19 with TRBJ1-1; maybe TRBD1 (5 bases). Per germline, CDR1 LNHDA and CDR2 SQIVND (reference sequence). Trimming stripped 11 bases from V and 1 base from J, with 11 bases between. This CDR3 comprises 12 residues.

The rearrangement uses TRBV27 and TRBJ2-5; 11 nucleotides align to TRBD2. The germline V gene encodes CDR1 MNHEY and CDR2 SMNVEV (reference sequence). V lost 3 bases to trimming and J lost 1 base; unmatched junction nucleotides: 7. This CDR3 spans 17 amino acids. CDR3 sequence reads: CASSFGQGTSGQETQYF. DNA of the CDR3: TGTGCCAGCAGTTTCGGACAGGGGACTAGCGGCCAAGAGACCCAGTACTTC.

This clone was picked up one time. This chain connects TRBV28 to TRBJ2-2; 9 bases map to TRBD1. Germline CDR1 MDHEN, CDR2 SYDVKM. The trim removed 4 bases at V and 5 bases at J, leaving 2 bases unmatched. There are 14 residues in the CDR3. This CDR3 is CASSSDRGTGELFF. The CDR3, as DNA: TGTGCCAGCAGTTCGGACAGGGGAACCGGGGAGCTGTTTTTT.

This chain uses TRBV12-5 with TRBJ1-5, with 7 bases aligning to TRBD1. This CDR3 contains 15 residues. With 6 bases clipped from V and 1 base from J, the junction kept 6 bases outside the gene matches. CDR1 and CDR2 from the germline V gene are LGHNT and FRNRAP. The chain's CDR3 is CASGTPGGSNQPQHF. CDR3 in DNA: TGTGCTAGTGGGACCCCAGGGGGAAGCAATCAGCCCCAGCATTTT.

This clone has a single count. The chain joins TRBV27 to TRBJ2-2; TRBD1 might be the D (5 bases). The CDR3 is made up of 14 amino acids. Germline assignment: CDR1 MNHEY and CDR2 SMNVEV (reference sequence). Trimming stripped 6 bases from V and 3 bases from J, with 11 bases between. CDR3 DNA sequence: TGTGCCAGCAGCCATAGGACATACACCGGGGAGCTGTTTTTT. Residues: CASSHRTYTGELFF.

In this sample, this clone turned up once. The V and J genes are TRBV4-1 and TRBJ2-5, with TRBD2 identical over 7 bases. Unmatched junction bases numbered 4, after V lost 2 bases and J lost 7 bases. Germline values: CDR1 MGHRA, CDR2 YSYEKL. CDR3 length equals 13 residues. The CDR3, as DNA: TGCGCCAGCAGCCAACCTAGCGGTACGACCCAGTACTTC. This gives the protein CASSQPSGTTQYF.

This clone has a handful of counts. The J gene is TRBJ2-1, the V gene TRBV11-3; TRBD2 might be the D (5 bases). This CDR3 region has 14 residues. V lost 2 bases and J 3 bases, leaving 8 bases between the germline ends. The V gene's germline CDR1 is SGHNT and CDR2 YENEEA. The CDR3 DNA sequence: TGTGCCAGCAGCTTACGGGAAAGCTACAATGAGCAGTTCTTC. Protein product: CASSLRESYNEQFF.

The gene calls are TRBV15 and TRBJ1-5; D is perhaps TRBD1 (6 bases). The germline V gene has CDR1 LNHNV and CDR2 YYDKDF (reference sequence). The CDR3 is 15 amino acids. Trimming shortened V by 5 bases and J by 7 bases, and 18 bases separated the two germline ends. The CDR3, as DNA: TGTGCCACCAGCGACCCTGGGGGGGGCGGACAGCCCCAGCATTTT. Its protein product is CATSDPGGGGQPQHF.

This clone was observed a single time. The J gene is TRBJ1-3, the V gene TRBV5-4, with 11 bases lining up with TRBD1. The CDR3 runs to 17 residues. Germline-derived CDR1 and CDR2 are SGHNT and YYREEE (reference sequence). Trimming took 3 bases from V and 0 from J; bases not matched to a gene: 5. CDR3 bases: TGTGCCAGCAGCTCCCGGGACAGGGGGTTCTCTGGAAACACCATATATTTT. Its translation: CASSSRDRGFSGNTIYF.

The chain combines TRBV27 with TRBJ2-7; 9 bases match TRBD1. The CDR3 runs to 13 residues. The germline V gene has CDR1 MNHEY and CDR2 SMNVEV (reference sequence). Trimming cost V 6 bases and J 2 bases; bases outside gene matches: 2. The CDR3 reads CASSGTGTYEQYF. The CDR3 coding sequence is TGTGCCAGCAGCGGGACAGGGACCTACGAGCAGTACTTC.

The chain joins TRBV19 to TRBJ2-3; 7 nucleotides match TRBD2. The CDR3 has 16 amino acids. Germline CDR1 is LNHDA and CDR2 is SQIVND (reference sequence). V trimming: 3 bases; J trimming: 2 bases; junction bases outside the gene matches: 8. This CDR3 reads CASSMDTSAYTDTQYF. CDR3 nucleotide sequence: TGTGCCAGTAGTATGGATACTAGCGCGTACACAGATACGCAGTATTTT.

This clone has just a few counts. The chain combines TRBV7-2 with TRBJ2-5; D remains ambiguous. Germline CDR1 reads SGHTA; CDR2 reads FQGNSA. There are 14 residues in the CDR3. V gave up 5 bases and J gave up 0 bases, with 10 bases separating them. This CDR3 reads CASSLTRNQETQYF. Written as DNA, the CDR3 is TGTGCCAGCAGCCTTACACGAAACCAAGAGACCCAGTACTTC. The variable domain in full, with the rest retrieved from reference TRBV7-2 and TRBJ2-5, is GAGVSQSPSNKVTEKGKDVELRCDPISGHTALYWYRQSLGQGLEFLIYFQGNSAPDKSGLPSDRFSAERTGGSVSTLTIQRTQQEDSAVYLCASSLTRNQETQYFGPGTRLLVL.

The DNA of the CDR3 is TGTGCCAGCAGCCCCCACAGGGAGTACAATGAGCAGTTCTTC. It translates to CASSPHREYNEQFF. The genes are TRBV3-1 (or the pseudogene TRBV3-2) and TRBJ2-1; TRBD1 is a possible D gene (6 bases). The V end was cut by 4 bases, the J end by 4 bases, with 11 bases between. This CDR3 has 14 amino acids. CDR1 LGHDT and CDR2 YNNKEL come from the germline V gene (reference sequence).